This is a list of T cell receptor beta chains from one sample in a study of cytomegalovirus exposure and HLA in healthy donors. Assay: immunoSEQ multiplex PCR; the TCRdb copy retains only in-frame clones and omits some. The sample lists around 170,000 clones, 65% to 90% seen once, with approximately 6% in the top ten. Sequencing used PBMCs. The source is a man in his forties in good health and CMV-seropositive. Each CDR3 is given with its conserved first and last residue. A D gene is named only where the DNA matches it firmly. Size values are once, few and many counts, or a class for expanded clones, and some rows have none.

length,D,J,V,size,CDR3,DNA
19,TRBD2,TRBJ2-7,TRBV7-9,.,CASSSMTSGGAQRSHEQYF,TGTGCCAGCAGCTCCATGACTAGCGGGGGGGCACAGAGGTCCCACGAGCAGTACTTC
11,.,TRBJ1-4,TRBV20-1,.,CSARDYEKLFF,TGCAGTGCGAGAGACTATGAAAAACTGTTTTTT
17,.,TRBJ2-7,TRBV4-3,.,CASSQEGARGAYYEQYF,TGCGCCAGCAGCCAAGAAGGGGCCCGGGGGGCTTACTACGAGCAGTACTTC
14,TRBD1,TRBJ1-2,TRBV5-1,.,CASSLGQGGYGYTF,TGCGCCAGCAGCTTGGGACAGGGGGGCTATGGCTACACCTTC
15,.,TRBJ2-5,TRBV7-9,.,CASSFWAEPQETQYF,TGTGCCAGCAGCTTTTGGGCAGAACCCCAAGAGACCCAGTACTTC
11,.,TRBJ1-2,TRBV29-1,.,CSVEGRSGYTF,TGCAGCGTTGAAGGTCGGTCGGGCTACACCTTC
14,TRBD1,TRBJ1-2,TRBV4-1,few,CASSPTGGGYGYTF,TGCGCCAGCAGCCCGACAGGGGGCGGTTATGGCTACACCTTC
16,TRBD2,TRBJ2-7,TRBV28,few,CASSLFLAEVNYEQYF,TGTGCCAGCAGTTTATTCCTAGCGGAGGTAAATTACGAGCAGTACTTC
13,.,TRBJ1-6,TRBV14,.,CASSLKGVSPLHF,TGTGCCAGCAGCCTCAAAGGGGTTTCACCCCTCCACTTT
11,.,TRBJ1-5,TRBV6-6,.,CASTHGQPQHF,TGTGCCTCCACTCACGGGCAGCCCCAGCATTTT
13,.,TRBJ1-5,TRBV30,.,CAWSTGSNQPQHF,TGTGCCTGGAGTACGGGGTCCAATCAGCCCCAGCATTTT
15,TRBD2,TRBJ2-3,TRBV7-9,.,CASSPGGAPTDTQYF,TGTGCCAGCAGTCCGGGGGGGGCCCCCACAGATACGCAGTATTTT
18,TRBD2,TRBJ2-3,TRBV7-2,.,CASSVTSGGAGGTDTQYF,TGTGCCAGCAGCGTTACTAGCGGGGGAGCCGGGGGCACAGATACGCAGTATTTT
15,TRBD1,TRBJ2-2,TRBV9,.,CASSVVAGGTGELFF,TGTGCCAGCAGCGTAGTAGCAGGGGGAACCGGGGAGCTGTTTTTT
11,.,TRBJ2-7,TRBV12-5,.,CASGVYYEQYF,TGTGCTAGTGGTGTTTACTACGAGCAGTACTTC
15,.,TRBJ1-3,TRBV28,.,CASSSPPGRGNTIYF,TGTGCCAGCAGTTCCCCCCCAGGGCGCGGAAACACCATATATTTT